The 6 T cell receptor beta chains listed next were all sequenced from one sample in a study of T cells after yellow fever vaccination. TCRdb analysed the 5' RACE reads with MiXCR anew, one entry per CDR3 protein. This table has a few hundred thousand distinct CDR3 sequences, more than 9% appearing once. The starting material was PBMCs, obtained on the day of the first yellow fever vaccination. The receptors stem from a man between 18 and 35 years old who received the YFV17D yellow fever vaccine.

The V and J genes are TRBV14 and TRBJ2-7, with TRBD1 matching 7 bases. CDR1 is SGHDN and CDR2 is FVKESK in the germline V gene. The CDR3 has 14 amino acids. Trimming at V came to 3 bases and at J to 3 bases, leaving 5 bases not matched to a gene. CDR3 coding DNA: TGTGCCAGCAGCCAGCAACAGGGGCTCTACGAGCAGTACTTC. This sequence encodes CASSQQQGLYEQYF. Supplemented by reference TRBV14 and TRBJ2-7, the full variable domain reads EAGVTQFPSHSVIEKGQTVTLRCDPISGHDNLYWYRRVMGKEIKFLLHFVKESKQDESGMPNNRFLAERTGGTYSTLKVQPAELEDSGVYFCASSQQQGLYEQYFGPGTRLTVT.

This clonotype has only a few counts. This sequence joins TRBV5-6 and TRBJ2-1, with a possible D match to TRBD1 (5 bases). V lost 6 bases and J 8 bases, leaving 9 bases between the germline ends. This CDR3 region has 11 residues. The germline V gene has CDR1 SGHDT and CDR2 YYEEEE. The CDR3 DNA sequence: TGTGCCAGCATCAGGGATTATGAGCAGTTCTTC. Amino acids: CASIRDYEQFF. Full variable domain (outside the CDR3, taken from reference TRBV5-6 and TRBJ2-1): DAGVTQSPTHLIKTRGQQVTLRCSPKSGHDTVSWYQQALGQGPQFIFQYYEEEERQRGNFPDRFSGHQFPNYSSELNVNALLLGDSALYLCASIRDYEQFFGPGTRLTVL.

This clonotype came up a few times. This chain connects TRBV27 to TRBJ1-5; D is ambiguous. V gave up 6 bases and J gave up 0 bases, with 6 bases separating them. The CDR3 runs to 13 residues. Germline V gene data show CDR1 as MNHEY and CDR2 as SMNVEV (reference sequence). The CDR3 bases are TGTGCCAGCAGGCTGTATAGCAATCAGCCCCAGCATTTT. Protein sequence: CASRLYSNQPQHF.

The V gene is TRBV7-9, the J gene TRBJ2-7; D perhaps matches TRBD2 (6 bases). The CDR3 runs to 13 residues. V lost 6 bases to trimming and J lost 5 bases, with 14 bases between them. Germline CDR1 reads SEHNR; CDR2 reads FQNEAQ (reference sequence). CDR3 loop: CASSPTSINEQYF. Written as DNA, the CDR3 is TGTGCCAGCAGTCCGACTAGTATCAACGAGCAGTACTTC.

This clonotype was counted many times. V and J are TRBV7-3 and TRBJ2-7; 8 bases match TRBD1. With 5 bases clipped from V and 3 bases from J, the junction kept 9 bases outside the gene matches. Germline CDR1 SGHTA, CDR2 FQGTGA. This CDR3 region has 15 residues. The CDR3 DNA follows: TGTGCCAGCAGCGTTCAACCAGGGGGCCTCTACGAGCAGTACTTC. It codes for CASSVQPGGLYEQYF.

This chain joins TRBV4-1 and TRBJ1-2; D gene ambiguous. There are 15 residues in the CDR3. V was cut by 4 bases and J by 3 bases, with 15 bases left in between. Germline V gives CDR1 MGHRA, CDR2 YSYEKL. Here the CDR3 reads CASSPDRSLYYGYTF. In nucleotides, the CDR3 is TGCGCCAGCAGCCCAGATAGAAGCCTGTACTATGGCTACACCTTC.